This TCR beta chain was documented in a study of regulatory T cells in long-lasting Graves disease. This clonotype has at least ten counts. Time point meaning: newly diagnosed GD, antithyroid drugs for less than 3 months. The authors made the TCR library using RNA they extracted from PBMCs. The CDR3 is made up of 15 amino acids. Germline trimming cut 2 bases from V and 10 bases from J; bases unmatched to any gene: 6. CDR1 SGHAT and CDR2 FQNNGV come from the germline V gene. HTBI primers from iRepertoire and Arm-PCR of CDR3 regions yielded the TCR beta libraries. Authors' data handling: Sample data revealed approximately 56 TRBV and 14 TRBJ segments. From the multiplex PCR reads, TCRdb called clonotypes with MiXCR, one entry per CDR3 protein. For this entry, the V and J calls and clone size follow TCRdb and not the study's own pipeline. The sample records over 350,000 distinct CDR3 sequences, 12% to 15% being singletons.

The data also belong to a second study, concerning T cells in Graves' hyperthyroidism and ophthalmopathy. From that study: Hyperthyroidism was newly diagnosed in patients aged 18 to 65 (duration under 2 months).

This receptor was obtained from a woman aged 45-59 years with Graves disease. The source material was peripheral blood mononuclear cells (PBMCs), sampled at new diagnosis, from a patient treated with antithyroid drugs. This chain joins TRBV11-2 and TRBJ2-1, with 12 bases fitting TRBD1. CDR3 residues: CASSLKGQGAEEQFF. CDR3 nucleotides: TGTGCCAGCAGCTTAAAGGGACAGGGGGCGGAAGAGCAGTTCTTC.